Each of the 3 T cell receptor beta chains below was sequenced from the same sample in a study of beta chain features in type 1 diabetes. As every portion of the isolated RNA was reverse transcribed, the sequencing read expressed TCRB transcripts. Profiling relied on immunoSEQ multiplex PCR, and the TCRdb table lists in-frame clones only, not all of them. The data show fewer than 350,000 clones, around 7.8% seen once. What was sequenced was central memory CD4+ T cells from blood. The source is a young woman in good health.

The chain has TRBV19 and TRBJ1-3, with D unresolved. The CDR3 totals 14 residues. V gave up 7 bases and J gave up 1 base, with 11 bases separating them. Germline lookup yields CDR1 LNHDA and CDR2 SQIVND (reference sequence). The DNA for the CDR3 is TGTGCCAGTACCCGTGGTAGATCTGGAAACACCATATATTTT. As protein: CASTRGRSGNTIYF.

There are a few counts of this clone. The rearrangement links TRBV18 to TRBJ1-1; a possible D gene is TRBD1 (5 bases). There are 13 residues in the CDR3. The ends were cut back, 5 bases at V and 6 bases at J, with 13 bases in the middle. CDR1 is KGHSH and CDR2 is LQKENI in the germline V gene. The CDR3 coding sequence is TGTGCCAGCTCATCCTGGGACGGATCTGAAGCTTTCTTT. It codes for CASSSWDGSEAFF.

This clone showed up many times. This sequence joins TRBV7-9 and TRBJ2-2; 9 bases fit TRBD2. This CDR3 region has 14 residues. CDR1 SEHNR and CDR2 FQNEAQ come from the germline V gene (reference sequence). V gave up 8 bases and J gave up 1 base; unmatched junction bases: 2. Here the CDR3 reads CASRSGRNTGELFF. CDR3 sequence (DNA): TGTGCCAGCCGTAGCGGGAGGAACACCGGGGAGCTGTTTTTT.